This T cell receptor (beta chain) derives from a study of CD8+ T cells in alopecia areata. RNA was isolated and reverse transcribed to cDNA, the sequencing template. Libraries were prepared by immunoSEQ multiplex PCR; TCRdb keeps only in-frame clonotypes and omits some of them. The repertoire includes roughly 200,000 clones, roughly three fifths of them detected once, and less than 3.5% sits in the top ten. This sample's treatment: oral pan-JAK inhibitor, 5-10 mg twice daily. Trimming shortened V by 0 bases and J by 4 bases, and 10 bases separated the two germline ends. Germline values: CDR1 SGHRS, CDR2 YFSETQ. The CDR3 consists of 14 residues.

This TCR was sampled from a human donor with alopecia areata. The chain combines TRBV5-1 with TRBJ2-5, with unresolved D. The specimen comprised CD4+ T cells sorted from blood, sampled at week 4, from a patient treated with tofacitinib. The DNA for the CDR3 is TGCGCCAGCAGCTTGGGAGCTATGGGAGAGACCCAGTACTTC. Translating it yields CASSLGAMGETQYF.